The next 16 T cell receptor beta chains were all read from a single sample in a study of OX40 agonist ivuxolimab in advanced cancers. Profiled with immunoSEQ multiplex PCR; TCRdb holds only in-frame clones, not every one. The data contain approximately 44,000 clones, roughly 80% of them seen just once; the ten biggest clones take up roughly 10%. The input for sequencing was CD4+ or CD8+ T cells sorted from blood, taken in a trial of the OX40 agonist ivuxolimab. These receptors were collected from an adult with an advanced solid tumor such as melanoma, head and neck, liver or kidney cancer.

The chain joins TRBV7-9 to TRBJ2-2; D not certain. Germline CDR1 reads SEHNR; CDR2 reads FQNEAQ (reference sequence). V dropped 3 bases and J dropped 1 base, with 0 bases sitting between them. The CDR3 covers 12 residues. DNA of the CDR3: TGTGCCAGCAGCTTGAACACCGGGGAGCTGTTTTTT. Residues: CASSLNTGELFF. Based on the CDR3 plus reference TRBV7-9 and TRBJ2-2, the full variable domain is DTGVSQNPRHKITKRGQNVTFRCDPISEHNRLYWYRQTLGQGPEFLTYFQNEAQLEKSRLLSDRFSAERPKGSFSTLEIQRTEQGDSAMYLCASSLNTGELFFGEGSRLTVL.

The chain carries TRBV30 and TRBJ1-1; TRBD1 matches 7 bases. This CDR3 is built from 15 residues. Germline loops: CDR1 GTSNPN, CDR2 SVGIG (reference sequence). Losses at the gene ends were 2 bases for V and 4 bases for J; bases not matched to a gene: 10. The CDR3 nucleotides are TGTGCCTGGAGTAGGCCGGGACAGCTTGTCACTGAAGCTTTCTTT. As protein: CAWSRPGQLVTEAFF. The variable domain in full, completed from reference TRBV30 and TRBJ1-1, reads SQTIHQWPATLVQPVGSPLSLECTVEGTSNPNLYWYRQAAGRGLQLLFYSVGIGQISSEVPQNLSASRPQDRQFILSSKKLLLSDSGFYLCAWSRPGQLVTEAFFGQGTRLTVV.

This clone has only a few counts. The genes are TRBV11-2 and TRBJ2-5; D not certain. V was cut by 4 bases and J by 1 base, with 10 bases left in between. CDR3 length: 14 amino acids. The germline V gene has CDR1 SGHAT and CDR2 FQNNGV. CDR3 nucleotide sequence: TGTGCCAGCAGCTATGGGCCGGTCCAAGAGACCCAGTACTTC. Protein: CASSYGPVQETQYF.

The chain is built from TRBV6-1 and TRBJ1-1, with 7 bases identical to TRBD1. The CDR3 extends over 13 amino acids. The V segment lost 4 bases and the J segment 5 bases; nucleotides outside the gene matches: 4. CDR1 is MNHNS, CDR2 SASEGT, per germline. DNA of the CDR3: TGTGCCAGCAGTGTTGACAGGGAGACTGAAGCTTTCTTT. Translation: CASSVDRETEAFF.

This clone was counted a single time. CDR3 coding DNA: TGTGCCAGCTGGACAGGGAACTATGGCTACACCTTC. Protein: CASWTGNYGYTF. The genes are TRBV28 and TRBJ1-2; 8 nucleotides line up with TRBD1. V was pared by 8 bases and J by 2 bases, with 1 base of the junction left unmatched. The CDR3 sequence is 12 residues long. Germline loops: CDR1 MDHEN, CDR2 SYDVKM.

The gene calls are TRBV2 and TRBJ2-3; D unclear. V was pared by 5 bases and J by 1 base, with 13 bases between. CDR1 and CDR2 (germline): SNHLY, FYNNEI. CDR3 length: 15 residues. In nucleotides, the CDR3 is TGTGCCAGCAGTTACTGGGATCCACGCACAGATACGCAGTATTTT. Its protein product is CASSYWDPRTDTQYF.

The chain joins TRBV30 to TRBJ2-5, with 9 positions matching TRBD2. J was trimmed by 4 bases and V by 1 base; bases with no gene match: 1. The CDR3 runs to 13 residues. CDR1 and CDR2 (germline): GTSNPN, SVGIG (reference sequence). In DNA, the CDR3 is TGTGCCTGGAGTGGGACTAGCGTAGAGACCCAGTACTTC. This translates into CAWSGTSVETQYF.

This clone is medium-sized by share. The CDR3 coding sequence is TGTGCCATACGAAGCGGGAGGGGATCCTACAATGAGCAGTTCTTC. Residues: CAIRSGRGSYNEQFF. The chain uses TRBV7-8 and TRBJ2-1; 10 nucleotides agree with TRBD2. After removal of 10 bases from V and 1 base from J, the junction contained 7 bases not matched to a gene. Germline lookup yields CDR1 SGHVS and CDR2 FQNEAQ. This CDR3 region has 15 residues.

The chain links TRBV5-1 to TRBJ1-1, with 8 nucleotides matching TRBD1. The germline gives CDR1 SGHRS, CDR2 YFSETQ. The J segment lost 6 bases and the V segment lost 4 bases, leaving 8 bases of the junction unmatched. CDR3 length equals 14 residues. The CDR3 DNA reads TGCGCCAGCAGCGCTGGACAGGGAGGGGCTGAAGCTTTCTTT. This sequence encodes CASSAGQGGAEAFF.

CDR3 nucleotide sequence: TGTGCCAGCAGCTTAACGGGGGATCGTGGCTACACCTTC. It is translated as CASSLTGDRGYTF. This chain uses TRBV11-2 with TRBJ1-2, with a possible D match to TRBD1 (5 bases). Germline V gene data show CDR1 as SGHAT and CDR2 as FQNNGV. V lost 2 bases and J 7 bases, leaving 11 bases between the germline ends. This CDR3 region has 13 residues.

V usage is TRBV5-1 and J usage is TRBJ2-6, with D possibly being TRBD1 (5 bases). Germline V lookup: CDR1 SGHRS, CDR2 YFSETQ. The length of the CDR3 is 16 residues. Trimming removed 0 bases from V and 0 bases from J, with 7 bases in between. The CDR3 nucleotides read TGCGCCAGCAGCTTGGCTCAGGGCTCTGGGGCCAACGTCCTGACTTTC. This translates into CASSLAQGSGANVLTF.

V usage is TRBV13 and J usage is TRBJ1-3, with 7 bases fitting TRBD1. This CDR3 is 15 amino acids long. Trimming removed 3 bases from V and 7 bases from J; junction bases left unmatched: 9. Germline CDR1 is PRHDT and CDR2 is FYEKMQ (reference sequence). The DNA for the CDR3 is TGTGCCAGCAGCTTTCCGACAGGGTATTCGAACACCATATATTTT. This encodes CASSFPTGYSNTIYF.

The CDR3 loop reads CASSFGVTNGENIQYF. The CDR3 DNA follows: TGTGCCAGCAGTTTTGGGGTGACAAATGGGGAGAACATTCAGTACTTC. The rearrangement links TRBV28 to TRBJ2-4; the D gene is possibly TRBD2 (5 bases). V was cut by 3 bases and J by 7 bases, with 19 bases left in between. This CDR3 has 16 amino acids. Germline CDR1 MDHEN, CDR2 SYDVKM.

The chain recombines TRBV6-4 with TRBJ1-6; a weak D match, TRBD1 (6 bases). Germline V gene sequence: CDR1 MRHNA, CDR2 SNTAGT. This CDR3 spans 17 amino acids. The germline V and J ends were trimmed by 7 bases and 6 bases, with 22 bases remaining between them. The CDR3 is CASIERGGKPTNSPLHF. The CDR3 DNA follows: TGTGCCAGCATCGAGAGGGGGGGTAAACCGACTAATTCACCCCTCCACTTT.

The rearrangement links TRBV11-2 to TRBJ2-4; D is perhaps TRBD1 (5 bases). Trimming pared 0 bases from V and 0 bases from J, leaving 12 bases between. Germline loops: CDR1 SGHAT, CDR2 FQNNGV. The CDR3 consists of 17 residues. The CDR3 DNA is TGTGCCAGCAGCTTAGATGGGGCAGGGCTAGCCAAAAACATTCAGTACTTC. Protein product: CASSLDGAGLAKNIQYF.

This clone turned up a few times. The same CDR3 arises from other DNA sequences in this sample as well. V is TRBV5-1 and J is TRBJ2-5, with TRBD2 as a possible D gene (6 bases). Germline V lookup: CDR1 SGHRS, CDR2 YFSETQ. The CDR3 is 14 amino acids. Trimming took 0 bases from V and 3 from J, leaving 9 bases between them. The CDR3 DNA reads TGCGCCAGCAGCTTGGCGGGAGTCGAAGAGACCCAGTACTTC. Amino acid sequence: CASSLAGVEETQYF.